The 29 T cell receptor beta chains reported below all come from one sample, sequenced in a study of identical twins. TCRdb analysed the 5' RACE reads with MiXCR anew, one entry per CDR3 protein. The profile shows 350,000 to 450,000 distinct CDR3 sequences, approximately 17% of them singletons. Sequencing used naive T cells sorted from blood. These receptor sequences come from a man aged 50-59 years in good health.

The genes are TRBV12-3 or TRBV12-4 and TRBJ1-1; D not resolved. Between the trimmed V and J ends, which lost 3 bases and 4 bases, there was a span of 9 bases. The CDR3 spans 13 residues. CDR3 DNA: TGTGCCAGCAGTTTCTCTGCGAGCACTGAAGCTTTCTTT. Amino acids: CASSFSASTEAFF.

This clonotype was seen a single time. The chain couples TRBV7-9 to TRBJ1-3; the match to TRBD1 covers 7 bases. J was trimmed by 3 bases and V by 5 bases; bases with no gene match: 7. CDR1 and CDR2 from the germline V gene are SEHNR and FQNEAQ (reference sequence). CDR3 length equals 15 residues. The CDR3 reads CASSPDRVGGNTIYF. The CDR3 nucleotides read TGTGCCAGCAGCCCTGACAGGGTAGGTGGAAACACCATATATTTT.

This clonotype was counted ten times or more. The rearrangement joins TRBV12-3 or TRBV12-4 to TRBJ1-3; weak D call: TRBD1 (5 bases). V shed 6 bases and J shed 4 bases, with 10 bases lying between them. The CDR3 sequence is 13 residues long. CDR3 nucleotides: TGTGCCAGCAGCCAAGGACAAGGAAACACCATATATTTT. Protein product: CASSQGQGNTIYF.

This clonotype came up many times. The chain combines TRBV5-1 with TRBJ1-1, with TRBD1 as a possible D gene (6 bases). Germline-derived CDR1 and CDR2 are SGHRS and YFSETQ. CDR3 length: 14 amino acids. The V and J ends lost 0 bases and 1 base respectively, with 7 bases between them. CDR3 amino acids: CASSLGQANTEAFF. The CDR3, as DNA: TGCGCCAGCAGCTTGGGACAGGCGAACACTGAAGCTTTCTTT.

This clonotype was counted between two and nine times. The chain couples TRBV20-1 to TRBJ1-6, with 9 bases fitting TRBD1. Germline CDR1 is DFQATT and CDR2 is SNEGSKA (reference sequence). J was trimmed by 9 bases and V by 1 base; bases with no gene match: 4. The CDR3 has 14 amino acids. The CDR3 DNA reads TGCAGTGCTAGAGTCGGGACAGGGACTTCACCCCTCCACTTT. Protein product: CSARVGTGTSPLHF.

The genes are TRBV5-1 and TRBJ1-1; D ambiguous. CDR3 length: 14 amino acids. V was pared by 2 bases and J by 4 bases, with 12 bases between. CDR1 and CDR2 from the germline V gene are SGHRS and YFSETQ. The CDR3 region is CASSFQDGSTEAFF. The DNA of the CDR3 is TGCGCCAGCAGCTTTCAGGATGGGTCCACTGAAGCTTTCTTT.

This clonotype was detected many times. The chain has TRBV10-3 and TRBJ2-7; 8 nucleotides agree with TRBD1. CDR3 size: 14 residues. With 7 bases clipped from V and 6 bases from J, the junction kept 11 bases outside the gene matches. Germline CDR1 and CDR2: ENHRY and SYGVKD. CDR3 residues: CAITDGTGFSEQYF. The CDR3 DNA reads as TGTGCCATCACCGACGGGACAGGATTCTCCGAGCAGTACTTC.

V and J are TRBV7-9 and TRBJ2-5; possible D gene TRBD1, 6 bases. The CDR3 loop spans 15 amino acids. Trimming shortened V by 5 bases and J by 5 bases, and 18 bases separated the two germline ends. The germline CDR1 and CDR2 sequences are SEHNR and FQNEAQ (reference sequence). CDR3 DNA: TGTGCCAGCAGCCCTACCTTACAGGGTGGCGAGACCCAGTACTTC. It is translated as CASSPTLQGGETQYF.

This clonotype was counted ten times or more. CDR3 coding DNA: TGTGCCAGCAGTTACGCGGGTGCAACTAATGAAAAACTGTTTTTT. This codes for CASSYAGATNEKLFF. The chain employs TRBV6-2 or TRBV6-3 and TRBJ1-4; the D is unclear. Between the trimmed V and J ends, which lost 2 bases and 0 bases, there was a span of 7 bases. The CDR3 length is 15 residues. Germline CDR1 reads MNHEY; CDR2 reads SVGEGT.

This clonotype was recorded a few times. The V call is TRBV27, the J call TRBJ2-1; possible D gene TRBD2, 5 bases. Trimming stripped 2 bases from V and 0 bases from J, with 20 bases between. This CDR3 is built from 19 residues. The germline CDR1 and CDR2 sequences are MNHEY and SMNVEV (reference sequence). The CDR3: CASSLRPPGRISSYNEQFF. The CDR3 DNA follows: TGTGCCAGCAGTTTACGTCCTCCGGGAAGGATTTCCTCCTACAATGAGCAGTTCTTC.

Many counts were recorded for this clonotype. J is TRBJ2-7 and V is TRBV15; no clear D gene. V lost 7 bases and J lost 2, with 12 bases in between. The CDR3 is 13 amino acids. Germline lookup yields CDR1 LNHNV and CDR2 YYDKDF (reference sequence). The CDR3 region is CATKRADAYEQYF. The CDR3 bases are TGTGCCACCAAACGGGCCGACGCCTACGAGCAGTACTTC.

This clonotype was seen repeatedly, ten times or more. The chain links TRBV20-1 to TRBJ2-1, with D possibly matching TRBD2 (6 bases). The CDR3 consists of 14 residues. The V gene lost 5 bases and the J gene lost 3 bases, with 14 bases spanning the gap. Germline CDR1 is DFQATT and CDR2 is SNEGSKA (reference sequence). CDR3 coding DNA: TGCAGTGCTTCACCCGGGACTTACTACAATGAGCAGTTCTTC. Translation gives CSASPGTYYNEQFF.

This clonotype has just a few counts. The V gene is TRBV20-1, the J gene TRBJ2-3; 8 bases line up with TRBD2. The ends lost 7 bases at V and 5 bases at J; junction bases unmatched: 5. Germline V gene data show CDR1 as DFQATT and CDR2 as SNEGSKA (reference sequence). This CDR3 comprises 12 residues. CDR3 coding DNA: TGCAGTGTATATGCGGGAGGAGATACGCAGTATTTT. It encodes CSVYAGGDTQYF.

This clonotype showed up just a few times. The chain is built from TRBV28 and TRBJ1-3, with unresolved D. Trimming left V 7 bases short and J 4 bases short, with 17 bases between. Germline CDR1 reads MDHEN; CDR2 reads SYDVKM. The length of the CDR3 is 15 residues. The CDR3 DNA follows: TGTGCCAGCACCTACGGGGATTCTCCGGGAAACACCATATATTTT. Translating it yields CASTYGDSPGNTIYF.

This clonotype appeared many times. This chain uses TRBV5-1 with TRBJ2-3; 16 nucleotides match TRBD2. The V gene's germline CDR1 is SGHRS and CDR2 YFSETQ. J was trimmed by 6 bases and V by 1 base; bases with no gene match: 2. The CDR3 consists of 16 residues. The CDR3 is CASSLPGLAGGDTQYF. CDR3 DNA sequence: TGCGCCAGCAGCTTGCCGGGACTAGCGGGAGGGGATACGCAGTATTTT.

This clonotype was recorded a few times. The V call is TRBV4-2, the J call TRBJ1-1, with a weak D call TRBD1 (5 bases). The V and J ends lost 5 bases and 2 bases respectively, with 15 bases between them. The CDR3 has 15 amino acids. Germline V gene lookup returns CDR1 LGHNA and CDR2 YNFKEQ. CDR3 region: CASSVSGTLNTEAFF. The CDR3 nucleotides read TGTGCCAGCAGCGTCAGCGGGACTCTCAACACTGAAGCTTTCTTT.

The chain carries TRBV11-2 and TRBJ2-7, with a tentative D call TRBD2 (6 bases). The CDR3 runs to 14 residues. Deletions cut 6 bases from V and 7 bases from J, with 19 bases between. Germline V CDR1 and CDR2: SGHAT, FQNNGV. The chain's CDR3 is CASRYRTGVGEQYF. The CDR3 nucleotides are TGTGCCAGCAGGTATAGGACGGGAGTAGGGGAGCAGTACTTC. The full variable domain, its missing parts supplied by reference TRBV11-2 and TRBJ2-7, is EAGVAQSPRYKIIEKRQSVAFWCNPISGHATLYWYQQILGQGPKLLIQFQNNGVVDDSQLPKDRFSAERLKGVDSTLKIQPAKLEDSAVYLCASRYRTGVGEQYFGPGTRLTVT.

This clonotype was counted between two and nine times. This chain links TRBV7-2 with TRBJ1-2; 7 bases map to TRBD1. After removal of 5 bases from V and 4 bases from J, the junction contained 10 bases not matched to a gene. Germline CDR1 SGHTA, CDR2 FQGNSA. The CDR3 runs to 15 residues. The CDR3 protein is CASSPQGVRSYGYTF. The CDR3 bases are TGTGCCAGCAGCCCCCAGGGGGTTAGGAGCTATGGCTACACCTTC.

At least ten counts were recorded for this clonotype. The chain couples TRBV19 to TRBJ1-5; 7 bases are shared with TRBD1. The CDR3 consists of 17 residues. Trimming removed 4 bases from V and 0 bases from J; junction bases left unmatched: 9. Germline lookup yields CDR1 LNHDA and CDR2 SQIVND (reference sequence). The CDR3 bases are TGTGCCAGTAGTACGGACAGGCGTCTTTATAGCAATCAGCCCCAGCATTTT. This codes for CASSTDRRLYSNQPQHF. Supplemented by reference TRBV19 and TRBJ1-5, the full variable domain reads DGGITQSPKYLFRKEGQNVTLSCEQNLNHDAMYWYRQDPGQGLRLIYYSQIVNDFQKGDIAEGYSVSREKKESFPLTVTSAQKNPTAFYLCASSTDRRLYSNQPQHFGDGTRLSIL.

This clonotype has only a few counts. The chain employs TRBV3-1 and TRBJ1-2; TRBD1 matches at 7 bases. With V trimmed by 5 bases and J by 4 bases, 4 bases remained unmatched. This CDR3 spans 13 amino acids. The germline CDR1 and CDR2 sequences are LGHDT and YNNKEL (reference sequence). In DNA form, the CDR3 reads TGTGCCAGCAGCACCGGGACAGTCTATGGCTACACCTTC. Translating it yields CASSTGTVYGYTF. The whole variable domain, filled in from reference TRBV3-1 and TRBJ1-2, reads DTAVSQTPKYLVTQMGNDKSIKCEQNLGHDTMYWYKQDSKKFLKIMFSYNNKELIINETVPNRFSPKSPDKAHLNLHINSLELGDSAVYFCASSTGTVYGYTFGSGTRLTVV.

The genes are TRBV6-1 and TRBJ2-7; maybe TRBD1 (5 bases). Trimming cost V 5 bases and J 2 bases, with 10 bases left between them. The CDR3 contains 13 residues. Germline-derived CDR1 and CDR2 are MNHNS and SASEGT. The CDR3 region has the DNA TGTGCCAGCAGTCCTCTAGGGGCCTACGAGCAGTACTTC. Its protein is CASSPLGAYEQYF.

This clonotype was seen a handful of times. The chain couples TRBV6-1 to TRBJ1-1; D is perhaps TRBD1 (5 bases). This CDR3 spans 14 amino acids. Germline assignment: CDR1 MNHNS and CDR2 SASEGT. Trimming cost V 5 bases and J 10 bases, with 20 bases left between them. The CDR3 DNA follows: TGTGCCAGCAGTCCTAGCTGGGGCCGAGGAGGAGCTTTCTTT. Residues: CASSPSWGRGGAFF.

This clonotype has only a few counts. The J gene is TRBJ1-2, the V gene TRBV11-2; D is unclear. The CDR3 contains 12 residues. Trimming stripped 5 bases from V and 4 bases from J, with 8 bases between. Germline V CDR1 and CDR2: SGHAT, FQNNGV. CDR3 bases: TGTGCCAGCAGCCGAGACTTCTATGGCTACACCTTC. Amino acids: CASSRDFYGYTF. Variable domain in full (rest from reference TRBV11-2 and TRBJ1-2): EAGVAQSPRYKIIEKRQSVAFWCNPISGHATLYWYQQILGQGPKLLIQFQNNGVVDDSQLPKDRFSAERLKGVDSTLKIQPAKLEDSAVYLCASSRDFYGYTFGSGTRLTVV.

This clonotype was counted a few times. This chain's CDR3 is CASSSLELDTQYF. CDR3 nucleotides: TGTGCCAGCAGCTCGTTAGAGCTGGATACGCAGTATTTT. J is TRBJ2-3 and V is TRBV11-2; D unresolved. Trimming cost V 4 bases and J 6 bases, with 11 bases left between them. The germline V gene has CDR1 SGHAT and CDR2 FQNNGV. The CDR3 runs to 13 residues.

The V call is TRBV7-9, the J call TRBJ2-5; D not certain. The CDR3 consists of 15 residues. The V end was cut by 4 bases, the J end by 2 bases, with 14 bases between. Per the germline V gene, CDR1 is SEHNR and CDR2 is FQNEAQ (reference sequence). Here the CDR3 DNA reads TGTGCCAGCAGCTCAAGTCGAATCCGGCAAGAGACCCAGTACTTC. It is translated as CASSSSRIRQETQYF.

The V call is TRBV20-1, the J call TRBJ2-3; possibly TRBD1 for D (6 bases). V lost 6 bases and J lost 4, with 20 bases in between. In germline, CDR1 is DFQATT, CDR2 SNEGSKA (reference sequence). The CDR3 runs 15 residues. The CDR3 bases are TGCAGTGCCCCAACGGGACAAAGATTTGCAGATACGCAGTATTTT. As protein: CSAPTGQRFADTQYF.

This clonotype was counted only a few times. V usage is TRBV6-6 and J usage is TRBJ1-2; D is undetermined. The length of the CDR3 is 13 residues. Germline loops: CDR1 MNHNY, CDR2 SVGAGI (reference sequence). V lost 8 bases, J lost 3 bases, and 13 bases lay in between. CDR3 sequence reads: CASGGSLDYGYTF. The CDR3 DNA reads TGTGCCAGCGGCGGGTCATTGGACTATGGCTACACCTTC.

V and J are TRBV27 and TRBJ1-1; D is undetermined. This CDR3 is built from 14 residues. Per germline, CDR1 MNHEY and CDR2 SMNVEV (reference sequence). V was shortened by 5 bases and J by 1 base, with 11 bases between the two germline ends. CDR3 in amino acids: CASSQQPRNTEAFF. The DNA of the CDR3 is TGTGCCAGCAGTCAACAGCCGAGGAACACTGAAGCTTTCTTT.

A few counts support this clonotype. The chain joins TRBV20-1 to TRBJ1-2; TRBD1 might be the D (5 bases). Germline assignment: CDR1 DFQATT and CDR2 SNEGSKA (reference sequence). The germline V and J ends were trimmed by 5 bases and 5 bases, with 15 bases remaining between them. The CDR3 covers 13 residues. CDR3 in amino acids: CSAHRREQYGYTF. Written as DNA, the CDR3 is TGCAGTGCTCACCGCAGGGAACAGTATGGCTACACCTTC.